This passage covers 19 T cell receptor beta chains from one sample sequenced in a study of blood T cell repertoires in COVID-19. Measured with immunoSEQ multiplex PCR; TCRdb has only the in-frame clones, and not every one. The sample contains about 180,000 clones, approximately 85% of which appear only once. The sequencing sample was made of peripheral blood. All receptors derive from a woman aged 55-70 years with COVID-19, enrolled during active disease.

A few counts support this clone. The CDR3 DNA is TGTGCCAGTAGTCCCCTTTGGCGGGCCGGGGAGCTGTTTTTT. It yields the protein CASSPLWRAGELFF. The chain joins TRBV19 to TRBJ2-2, with D possibly being TRBD2 (5 bases). CDR3 length: 14 amino acids. V was clipped by 5 bases and J by 6 bases, with 13 bases between them. CDR1 is LNHDA, CDR2 SQIVND, per germline (reference sequence).

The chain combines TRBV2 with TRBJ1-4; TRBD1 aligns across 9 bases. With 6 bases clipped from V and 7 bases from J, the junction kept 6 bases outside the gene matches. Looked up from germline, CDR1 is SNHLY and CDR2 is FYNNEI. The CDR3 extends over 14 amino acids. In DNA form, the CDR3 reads TGTGCCAGCAGACAGGGGGCGCCGGGTGAAAAACTGTTTTTT. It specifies CASRQGAPGEKLFF.

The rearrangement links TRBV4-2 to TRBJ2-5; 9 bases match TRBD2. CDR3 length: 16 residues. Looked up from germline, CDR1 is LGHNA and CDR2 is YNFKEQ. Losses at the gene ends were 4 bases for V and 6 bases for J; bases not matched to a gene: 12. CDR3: CASSPGGRGGPKTQYF. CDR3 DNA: TGTGCCAGCAGCCCAGGGGGGCGGGGGGGCCCCAAGACCCAGTACTTC.

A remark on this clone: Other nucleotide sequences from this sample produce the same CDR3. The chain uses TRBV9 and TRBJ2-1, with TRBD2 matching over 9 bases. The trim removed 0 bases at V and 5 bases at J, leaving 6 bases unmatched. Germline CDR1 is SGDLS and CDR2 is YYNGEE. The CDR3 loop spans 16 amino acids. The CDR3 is CASSVALTSGDNEQFF. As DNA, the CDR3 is TGTGCCAGCAGCGTAGCCCTGACTAGCGGAGACAATGAGCAGTTCTTC.

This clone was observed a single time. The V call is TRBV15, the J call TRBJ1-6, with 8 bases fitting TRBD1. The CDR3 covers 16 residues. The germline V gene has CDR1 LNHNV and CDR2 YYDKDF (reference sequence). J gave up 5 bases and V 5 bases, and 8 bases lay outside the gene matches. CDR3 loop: CATSPRTGINNSPLHF. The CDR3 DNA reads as TGTGCCACCAGCCCCCGGACAGGGATAAATAATTCACCCCTCCACTTT.

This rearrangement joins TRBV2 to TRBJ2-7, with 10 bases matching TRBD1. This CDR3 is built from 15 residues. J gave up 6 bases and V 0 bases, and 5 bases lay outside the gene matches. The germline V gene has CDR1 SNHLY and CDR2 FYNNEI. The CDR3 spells CASSEAGTGVREQYF. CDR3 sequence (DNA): TGTGCCAGCAGTGAAGCCGGGACAGGGGTTCGCGAGCAGTACTTC.

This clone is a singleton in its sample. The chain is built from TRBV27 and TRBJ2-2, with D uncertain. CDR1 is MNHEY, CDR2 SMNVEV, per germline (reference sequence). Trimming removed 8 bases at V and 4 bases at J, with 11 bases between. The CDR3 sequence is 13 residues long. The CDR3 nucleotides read TGTGCCAGCTTGAAGTCGGGCACCGGGGAGCTGTTTTTT. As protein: CASLKSGTGELFF.

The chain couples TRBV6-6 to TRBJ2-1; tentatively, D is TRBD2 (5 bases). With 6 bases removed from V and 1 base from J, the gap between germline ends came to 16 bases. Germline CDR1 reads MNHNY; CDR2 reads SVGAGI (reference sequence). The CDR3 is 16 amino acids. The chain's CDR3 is CASSHPEGRSYNEQFF. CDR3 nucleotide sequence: TGTGCCAGCAGCCACCCCGAGGGCAGGTCCTACAATGAGCAGTTCTTC.

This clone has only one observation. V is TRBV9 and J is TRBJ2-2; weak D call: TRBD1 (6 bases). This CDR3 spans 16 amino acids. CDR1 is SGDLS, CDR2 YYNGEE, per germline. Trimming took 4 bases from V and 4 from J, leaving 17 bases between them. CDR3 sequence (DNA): TGTGCCAGCAGCCGGGAACCGGGACACAGCACCGGGGAGCTGTTTTTT. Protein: CASSREPGHSTGELFF.

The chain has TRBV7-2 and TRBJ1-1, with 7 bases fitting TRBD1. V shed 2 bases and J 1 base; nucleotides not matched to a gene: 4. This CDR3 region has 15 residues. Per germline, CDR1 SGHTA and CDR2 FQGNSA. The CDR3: CASSLSGGENTEAFF. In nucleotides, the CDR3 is TGTGCCAGCAGCTTATCAGGGGGAGAGAACACTGAAGCTTTCTTT.

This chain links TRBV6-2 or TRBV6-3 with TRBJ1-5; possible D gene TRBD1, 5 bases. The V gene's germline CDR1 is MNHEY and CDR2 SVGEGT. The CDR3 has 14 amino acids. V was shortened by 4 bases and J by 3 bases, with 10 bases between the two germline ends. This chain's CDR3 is CASSFRQTNQPQHF. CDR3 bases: TGTGCCAGCAGTTTTAGACAGACCAATCAGCCCCAGCATTTT.

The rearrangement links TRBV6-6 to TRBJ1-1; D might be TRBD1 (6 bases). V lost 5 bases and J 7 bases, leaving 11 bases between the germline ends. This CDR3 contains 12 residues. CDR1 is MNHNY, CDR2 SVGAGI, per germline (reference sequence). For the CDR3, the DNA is TGTGCCAGCAGTGGCAGGACAGATGAAGCTTTCTTT. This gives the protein CASSGRTDEAFF.

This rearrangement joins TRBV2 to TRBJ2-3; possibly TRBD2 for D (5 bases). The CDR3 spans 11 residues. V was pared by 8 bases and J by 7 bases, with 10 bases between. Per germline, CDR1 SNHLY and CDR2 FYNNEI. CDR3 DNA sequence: TGTGCCAGCGGGAGTATGAATACGCAGTATTTT. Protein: CASGSMNTQYF.

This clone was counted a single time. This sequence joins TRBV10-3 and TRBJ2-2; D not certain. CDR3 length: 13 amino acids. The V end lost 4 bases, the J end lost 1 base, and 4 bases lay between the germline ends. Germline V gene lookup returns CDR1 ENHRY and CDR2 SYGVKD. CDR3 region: CAISVKNTGELFF. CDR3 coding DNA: TGTGCCATCAGTGTTAAGAACACCGGGGAGCTGTTTTTT.

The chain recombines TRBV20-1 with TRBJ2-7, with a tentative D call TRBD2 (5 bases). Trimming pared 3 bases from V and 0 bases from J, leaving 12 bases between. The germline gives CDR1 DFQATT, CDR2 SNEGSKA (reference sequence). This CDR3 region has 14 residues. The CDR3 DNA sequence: TGCAGTGCTAGTAGCGCGACTCTCTCCTACGAGCAGTACTTC. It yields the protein CSASSATLSYEQYF.

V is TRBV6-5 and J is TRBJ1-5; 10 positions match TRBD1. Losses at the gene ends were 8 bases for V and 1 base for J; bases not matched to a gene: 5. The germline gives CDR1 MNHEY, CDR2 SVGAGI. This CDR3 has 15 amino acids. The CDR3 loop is CASFRDRGSNQPQHF. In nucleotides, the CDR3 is TGTGCCAGCTTCCGGGACAGGGGAAGCAATCAGCCCCAGCATTTT.

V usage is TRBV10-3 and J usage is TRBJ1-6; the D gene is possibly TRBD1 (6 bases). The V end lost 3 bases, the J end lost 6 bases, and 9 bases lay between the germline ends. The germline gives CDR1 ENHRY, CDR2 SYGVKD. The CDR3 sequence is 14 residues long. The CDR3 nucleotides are TGTGCCATCAGTGAAGGACAGCTTAATTCACCCCTCCACTTT. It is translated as CAISEGQLNSPLHF.

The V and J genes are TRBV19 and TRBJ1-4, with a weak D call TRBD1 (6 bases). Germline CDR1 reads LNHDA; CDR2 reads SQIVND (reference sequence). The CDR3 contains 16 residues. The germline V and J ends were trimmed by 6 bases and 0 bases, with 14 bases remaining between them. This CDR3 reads CASSQNPGATNEKLFF. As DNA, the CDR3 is TGTGCCAGTAGCCAAAACCCAGGGGCAACTAATGAAAAACTGTTTTTT.

In nucleotides, the CDR3 is TGTGCCAGTTCTCCACTCACAGGGTTTTCAGCCAATGAGCAGTTCTTC. Encoded protein: CASSPLTGFSANEQFF. V and J are TRBV18 and TRBJ2-1, with a possible D match to TRBD1 (6 bases). Germline V gene sequence: CDR1 KGHSH, CDR2 LQKENI. The CDR3 contains 16 residues. The V end lost 9 bases, the J end lost 6 bases, and 24 bases lay between the germline ends.